This TCR beta chain was recovered during a study of CD8 T cells in ankylosing spondylitis. Notes on the study in general: A TCR beta motif of several highly homologous variants appeared characteristic of ankylosing spondylitis blood.

V lost 1 base and J lost 6, with 6 bases in between. The V gene's germline CDR1 is SEHNR and CDR2 FQNEAQ (reference sequence). This CDR3 spans 12 amino acids. TCRdb called the 5' RACE reads again in MiXCR, with one record for every CDR3 protein. Found here are about 210,000 distinct CDR3 sequences, about 7% of them singletons; the top ten hold 12% to 15%. This clonotype has just a few counts. Its target is unknown. This TCR was recovered from a male donor with ankylosing spondylitis. Material for sequencing was blood, either unsorted or a sorted T cell fraction (not recorded which). The J gene is TRBJ2-5, the V gene TRBV7-9, with D hard to call. The CDR3 DNA is TGTGCCAGCAGCTTAGATGTGAAGACCCAGTACTTC. Translating gives CASSLDVKTQYF. The full variable domain, its missing parts supplied by reference TRBV7-9 and TRBJ2-5, is DTGVSQNPRHKITKRGQNVTFRCDPISEHNRLYWYRQTLGQGPEFLTYFQNEAQLEKSRLLSDRFSAERPKGSFSTLEIQRTEQGDSAMYLCASSLDVKTQYFGPGTRLLVL.